These 27 T cell receptor beta chains came from one sample sequenced in a study of T cell responses to AZD1222 COVID-19 vaccine (dated by TCRdb to about 2021). Library method: the immunoSEQ multiplex PCR assay. TCRdb re-hosts the immuneACCESS table, in-frame sequences only. Its copies lack some clones; in the studies checked, an unresolved V gene accounts for under half of them, and the cause for the rest is not known. This sample holds 130,000 to 150,000 clones; roughly 92% were observed only once. Over 1.5% of the sample is held by the ten biggest clonotypes. What this sample's time point label stands for: baseline before first vaccination. This material consisted of peripheral blood, taken on day 0 of AZD1222 vaccination. The receptors were sampled from an adult in good health.

The chain recombines TRBV10-3 with TRBJ2-1; 11 bases map to TRBD2. Germline CDR1 ENHRY, CDR2 SYGVKD. Trimming cost V 8 bases and J 15 bases; bases outside gene matches: 9. This CDR3 spans 12 amino acids. Here the CDR3 reads CAIAYSGRARFF. CDR3 DNA sequence: TGTGCCATCGCCTATAGCGGGAGGGCCCGGTTCTTC.

The chain is built from TRBV5-3 and TRBJ2-1; D perhaps matches TRBD1 (6 bases). TRBV5-3 is filed as an ORF, its function uncertain. The germline V and J ends were trimmed by 5 bases and 0 bases, with 24 bases remaining between them. This CDR3 comprises 19 residues. The CDR3 is CARSNPGQAIASSYNEQFF. In DNA form, the CDR3 reads TGTGCCAGAAGTAACCCGGGACAAGCGATTGCAAGCTCCTACAATGAGCAGTTCTTC.

The chain uses TRBV6-6 and TRBJ1-2, with TRBD1 matching over 7 bases. V was clipped by 2 bases and J by 4 bases; unmatched bases: 4. The V gene's germline CDR1 is MNHNY and CDR2 SVGAGI (reference sequence). The CDR3 covers 14 residues. This CDR3 reads CASSYVQGTYGYTF. CDR3 nucleotide sequence: TGTGCCAGCAGTTACGTACAGGGGACCTATGGCTACACCTTC.

The V gene is TRBV7-2, the J gene TRBJ2-7; D unclear. Per germline, CDR1 SGHTA and CDR2 FQGNSA. The CDR3 spans 14 residues. With 5 bases removed from V and 0 bases from J, the gap between germline ends came to 11 bases. CDR3 DNA: TGTGCCAGCAGCAGTTGGTTAAGCTCCTACGAGCAGTACTTC. This sequence encodes CASSSWLSSYEQYF. Complete variable domain (other parts from reference TRBV7-2 and TRBJ2-7): GAGVSQSPSNKVTEKGKDVELRCDPISGHTALYWYRQSLGQGLEFLIYFQGNSAPDKSGLPSDRFSAERTGGSVSTLTIQRTQQEDSAVYLCASSSWLSSYEQYFGPGTRLTVT.

This sequence joins TRBV27 and TRBJ2-1, with 10 bases lining up with TRBD2. Germline trimming cut 6 bases from V and 0 bases from J; bases unmatched to any gene: 2. Germline-derived CDR1 and CDR2 are MNHEY and SMNVEV (reference sequence). The CDR3 length is 15 residues. The CDR3 DNA follows: TGTGCCAGCAGGGGACTAGCGAACTCCTACAATGAGCAGTTCTTC. Its translation: CASRGLANSYNEQFF.

The chain recombines TRBV14 with TRBJ1-1; D remains unclear. V was pared by 4 bases and J by 1 base, with 16 bases between. The CDR3 sequence is 16 residues long. Germline values: CDR1 SGHDN, CDR2 FVKESK. This CDR3 reads CASSPLGLGENTEAFF. The CDR3 DNA follows: TGTGCCAGCAGCCCCCTCGGTCTGGGAGAGAACACTGAAGCTTTCTTT. Drawing the rest from reference TRBV14 and TRBJ1-1, the complete variable domain is EAGVTQFPSHSVIEKGQTVTLRCDPISGHDNLYWYRRVMGKEIKFLLHFVKESKQDESGMPNNRFLAERTGGTYSTLKVQPAELEDSGVYFCASSPLGLGENTEAFFGQGTRLTVV.

The gene calls are TRBV19 and TRBJ1-1, with a tentative D call TRBD1 (5 bases). V was cut by 5 bases and J by 6 bases, with 13 bases left in between. This CDR3 comprises 13 residues. Germline loops: CDR1 LNHDA, CDR2 SQIVND (reference sequence). CDR3 DNA: TGTGCCAGTAGTCGGACTTGGGGCGCTGAAGCTTTCTTT. Its translation is CASSRTWGAEAFF.

The V gene is TRBV6-1, the J gene TRBJ1-5; D perhaps matches TRBD1 (5 bases). Trimming pared 1 base from V and 1 base from J, leaving 14 bases between. In germline, CDR1 is MNHNS, CDR2 SASEGT. This CDR3 region has 17 residues. The CDR3 coding sequence is TGTGCCAGCAGTGAAGGGCAGGGAGAGAGGAGCAATCAGCCCCAGCATTTT. Amino acids: CASSEGQGERSNQPQHF.

This chain joins TRBV7-2 and TRBJ1-1; D unresolved. V lost 3 bases and J 10 bases, leaving 15 bases between the germline ends. This CDR3 has 13 residues. CDR1 is SGHTA, CDR2 FQGNSA, per germline. CDR3 nucleotides: TGTGCCAGCAGCTTCTCATCAAGGCGGGTAGCTTTCTTT. Translation gives CASSFSSRRVAFF.

This chain uses TRBV23-1 with TRBJ1-5; D gene ambiguous. TRBV23-1 is treated as an ORF (open reading frame) with a function not yet certain. V was clipped by 4 bases and J by 5 bases, with 9 bases between them. The CDR3 is 13 residues long. The CDR3 DNA reads as TGCGCCAGCAGTCTTCACGGGTATCAGCCCCAGCATTTT. It translates to CASSLHGYQPQHF.

The chain recombines TRBV2 with TRBJ2-5; D uncertain. Per the germline V gene, CDR1 is SNHLY and CDR2 is FYNNEI. V was trimmed by 6 bases and J by 2 bases, leaving 10 bases between them. The CDR3 length is 13 residues. CDR3 bases: TGTGCCAGCAGCGTACAGAGACAAGAGACCCAGTACTTC. The encoded protein is CASSVQRQETQYF.

This clone has more than one count but fewer than ten. The chain uses TRBV5-1 and TRBJ1-2; D might be TRBD1 (5 bases). This CDR3 has 13 amino acids. Between the trimmed V and J ends, which lost 2 bases and 6 bases, there was a span of 11 bases. Germline V gene sequence: CDR1 SGHRS, CDR2 YFSETQ. The CDR3 here is CASSFQGSDGYTF. The DNA of the CDR3 is TGCGCCAGCAGCTTCCAGGGTTCCGATGGCTACACCTTC.

The chain recombines TRBV10-1 with TRBJ2-1; D is possibly TRBD1 (6 bases). V was trimmed by 3 bases and J by 7 bases, leaving 10 bases between them. In germline, CDR1 is WNHNN, CDR2 SYGVQD (reference sequence). CDR3 size: 13 residues. In DNA form, the CDR3 reads TGCGCCAGCAGTGACACAGGGTGGAATGAGCAGTTCTTC. It is translated as CASSDTGWNEQFF.

The chain joins TRBV6-5 to TRBJ1-4; D possibly corresponds to TRBD1 (6 bases). The CDR3 has 15 amino acids. CDR1 is MNHEY, CDR2 SVGAGI, per germline. Trimming removed 0 bases at V and 3 bases at J, with 8 bases between. The CDR3 region has the DNA TGTGCCAGCAGTTACTCGGGGGCCTCTAATGAAAAACTGTTTTTT. This translates into CASSYSGASNEKLFF.

This chain links TRBV12-3 or TRBV12-4 with TRBJ1-2; TRBD1 matches 8 bases. Unmatched junction bases numbered 6, after V lost 4 bases and J lost 8 bases. The CDR3 covers 13 residues. The CDR3 DNA is TGTGCCAGCAGTTCGACAAGACAGGGGGGCTACACCTTC. It translates to CASSSTRQGGYTF.

J is TRBJ2-6 and V is TRBV27; D uncertain. The CDR3 sequence is 15 residues long. Trimming removed 0 bases from V and 1 base from J, with 4 bases in between. Germline-derived CDR1 and CDR2 are MNHEY and SMNVEV (reference sequence). The DNA for the CDR3 is TGTGCCAGCAGTTTATCGGGGTCTGGGGCCAACGTCCTGACTTTC. Encoded protein: CASSLSGSGANVLTF.

V usage is TRBV24-1 and J usage is TRBJ1-5; 11 bases match TRBD1. The length of the CDR3 is 17 residues. Germline lookup yields CDR1 KGHDR and CDR2 SFDVKD. Trimming removed 3 bases from V and 4 bases from J; junction bases left unmatched: 7. The CDR3 protein is CATSDDRTGGKNQPQHF. CDR3 sequence (DNA): TGTGCCACCAGTGATGATAGGACAGGGGGCAAAAATCAGCCCCAGCATTTT.

This clone has just one count. The rearrangement links TRBV18 to TRBJ1-4, with D perhaps TRBD1 (5 bases). Germline values: CDR1 KGHSH, CDR2 LQKENI. Trimming cost V 0 bases and J 0 bases, with 14 bases left between them. The CDR3 is made up of 18 amino acids. The CDR3 DNA follows: TGTGCCAGCTCACCACCGGGCCAGGGAGTTGCAACTAATGAAAAACTGTTTTTT. It specifies CASSPPGQGVATNEKLFF.

CDR3 bases: TGTGCCAGCAGTGAAGTCTCTCGAAGCTCCTACAATGAGCAGTTCTTC. This translates into CASSEVSRSSYNEQFF. The rearrangement uses TRBV2 and TRBJ2-1; D uncertain. V lost 1 base, J lost 0 bases, and 10 bases lay in between. The CDR3 totals 16 residues. Germline assignment: CDR1 SNHLY and CDR2 FYNNEI.

The J gene is TRBJ1-3, the V gene TRBV24-1; maybe TRBD1 (5 bases). V lost 9 bases and J 0 bases, leaving 8 bases between the germline ends. The CDR3 length is 13 residues. In germline, CDR1 is KGHDR, CDR2 SFDVKD. CDR3 protein: CATRQPSGNTIYF. CDR3 sequence (DNA): TGTGCCACCCGACAGCCCTCTGGAAACACCATATATTTT.

The chain combines TRBV11-1 with TRBJ1-1; D unclear. Germline V gene data show CDR1 as SGHAT and CDR2 as FQDESV (reference sequence). Trimming took off 5 bases at V and 5 bases at J, with 18 bases between the two ends. The CDR3 has 15 residues. The CDR3 DNA reads TGTGCCAGCAGCCATGGGAACCTAGGCAGGACTGAAGCTTTCTTT. It specifies CASSHGNLGRTEAFF.

The V gene is TRBV27, the J gene TRBJ2-2; weak D call: TRBD2 (7 bases). Trimming removed 1 base at V and 7 bases at J, with 25 bases between. There are 19 residues in the CDR3. Germline CDR1 reads MNHEY; CDR2 reads SMNVEV (reference sequence). The CDR3 sequence: CASSLYGIRGGSSVGELFF. In DNA form, the CDR3 reads TGTGCCAGCAGTTTATACGGGATCAGGGGCGGGAGCTCTGTCGGGGAGCTGTTTTTT.

The chain has TRBV6-4 and TRBJ2-7; perhaps TRBD1 as D (5 bases). Germline lookup yields CDR1 MRHNA and CDR2 SNTAGT. CDR3 size: 15 residues. Between the trimmed V and J ends, which lost 2 bases and 5 bases, there was a span of 16 bases. The CDR3 sequence is CASSDLYRLYNEQYF. The DNA for the CDR3 is TGTGCCAGCAGTGACCTATACAGGCTCTACAACGAGCAGTACTTC.

The V gene is TRBV11-2, the J gene TRBJ1-1, with D hard to call. Germline CDR1 reads SGHAT; CDR2 reads FQNNGV. V lost 0 bases and J 8 bases, leaving 7 bases between the germline ends. CDR3 length: 12 residues. CDR3 sequence (DNA): TGTGCCAGCAGCTTAGAGGCAGGAGAAGCTTTCTTT. Encoded protein: CASSLEAGEAFF.

The chain uses TRBV7-3 and TRBJ2-3; 8 nucleotides agree with TRBD1. Germline CDR1 and CDR2: SGHTA and FQGTGA. This CDR3 is built from 13 residues. V was pared by 4 bases and J by 4 bases, with 1 base of the junction left unmatched. The CDR3 loop reads CASSSGQADTQYF. CDR3 DNA sequence: TGTGCCAGCAGCTCGGGACAGGCAGATACGCAGTATTTT.

This chain's CDR3 is CASSLVQTYEQYF. CDR3 nucleotides: TGTGCCAGCAGCTTAGTACAGACCTACGAGCAGTACTTC. The chain uses TRBV7-2 and TRBJ2-7, with D unresolved. Germline loops: CDR1 SGHTA, CDR2 FQGNSA. V lost 1 base and J lost 2, with 6 bases in between. The CDR3 runs 13 residues. The full variable domain, with the rest looked up from reference TRBV7-2 and TRBJ2-7, is GAGVSQSPSNKVTEKGKDVELRCDPISGHTALYWYRQSLGQGLEFLIYFQGNSAPDKSGLPSDRFSAERTGGSVSTLTIQRTQQEDSAVYLCASSLVQTYEQYFGPGTRLTVT.

This chain uses TRBV7-8 with TRBJ1-5, with TRBD1 as a possible D gene (6 bases). CDR1 is SGHVS and CDR2 is FQNEAQ in the germline V gene. Trimming cost V 3 bases and J 0 bases, with 15 bases left between them. This CDR3 comprises 17 residues. Here the CDR3 DNA reads TGTGCCAGCAGCTTGCAGGGGTCCCGGTATAGCAATCAGCCCCAGCATTTT. Encoded protein: CASSLQGSRYSNQPQHF.